This is a list of T cell receptor beta chains from one sample in a study of neurological immune-mediated disorders. TCRdb independently ran MiXCR on the 5' RACE reads; one entry per CDR3 protein. The sample carries 50,000 to 70,000 distinct CDR3 sequences, about 10% recorded once. Input material: PBMCs. The receptor set was obtained from a male donor with HTLV-1-associated myelopathy (HAM/TSP). The CDR3 runs from the conserved cysteine through the conserved F or W. D genes are given only for firm matches. Only some rows state a clone size, as once, few, many or a class for expanded clones.

v_gene: TRBV28
d_gene: .
abundance: .
len: 13
j_gene: TRBJ1-3
CDR3aa: CASIHGSGNTIYF
CDR3nt: TGTGCCAGCATCCACGGGTCTGGAAACACCATATATTTT

v_gene: TRBV27
d_gene: .
abundance: .
len: 14
j_gene: TRBJ2-1
CDR3aa: CAISPGSSYNEQFF
CDR3nt: TGTGCCATCAGCCCGGGGAGCTCCTACAATGAGCAGTTCTTC

v_gene: TRBV20-1
d_gene: .
abundance: .
len: 11
j_gene: TRBJ1-1
CDR3aa: CSSVPTGKAFF
CDR3nt: TGCAGTTCAGTCCCGACAGGCAAAGCTTTCTTT

v_gene: TRBV24-1
d_gene: .
abundance: many
len: 14
j_gene: TRBJ2-7
CDR3aa: CATSDEPRGTEQYF
CDR3nt: TGTGCCACCAGTGATGAACCCAGGGGTACCGAGCAGTACTTC

v_gene: TRBV25-1
d_gene: TRBD1
abundance: many
len: 15
j_gene: TRBJ2-5
CDR3aa: CASSGGQGPQETQYF
CDR3nt: TGTGCCAGCAGTGGAGGACAGGGCCCCCAAGAGACCCAGTACTTC

v_gene: TRBV6-4
d_gene: TRBD2
abundance: many
len: 13
j_gene: TRBJ2-3
CDR3aa: CASAGGGSDTQYF
CDR3nt: TGTGCCAGCGCGGGAGGCGGGTCAGATACGCAGTATTTT

v_gene: TRBV10-3
d_gene: TRBD2
abundance: .
len: 15
j_gene: TRBJ2-1
CDR3aa: CAISEERGIDNEQFF
CDR3nt: TGTGCCATCAGTGAGGAGCGGGGGATCGACAATGAGCAGTTCTTC

v_gene: TRBV4-3
d_gene: TRBD1
abundance: many
len: 18
j_gene: TRBJ2-7
CDR3aa: CASSQHPWGQGESFEQYF
CDR3nt: TGCGCCAGCAGCCAGCATCCCTGGGGTCAGGGGGAATCGTTCGAGCAGTACTTC

v_gene: TRBV7-2
d_gene: TRBD1
abundance: many
len: 14
j_gene: TRBJ1-2
CDR3aa: CASSFVGTGLGYTF
CDR3nt: TGTGCCAGCAGCTTTGTTGGGACAGGGCTCGGCTACACCTTC

v_gene: TRBV12-3/TRBV12-4
d_gene: .
abundance: many
len: 16
j_gene: TRBJ2-5
CDR3aa: CASSRGSEPPQETQYF
CDR3nt: TGTGCCAGCAGCCGCGGGTCCGAGCCCCCACAAGAGACCCAGTACTTC

v_gene: TRBV20-1
d_gene: TRBD1
abundance: many
len: 12
j_gene: TRBJ1-1
CDR3aa: CSAEGQGREAFF
CDR3nt: TGCAGTGCTGAGGGACAGGGGAGGGAAGCTTTCTTT

v_gene: TRBV29-1
d_gene: .
abundance: many
len: 15
j_gene: TRBJ2-3
CDR3aa: CSVRLTGTSTDTQYF
CDR3nt: TGCAGCGTTCGTTTAACAGGGACCAGCACAGATACGCAGTATTTT

v_gene: TRBV5-1
d_gene: .
abundance: many
len: 14
j_gene: TRBJ2-7
CDR3aa: CASRYQGGAYEQYF
CDR3nt: TGCGCCAGCAGGTATCAGGGGGGTGCTTACGAGCAGTACTTC

v_gene: TRBV5-1
d_gene: .
abundance: many
len: 14
j_gene: TRBJ1-1
CDR3aa: CASSPRTENTEAFF
CDR3nt: TGCGCCAGCAGCCCCCGGACAGAAAACACTGAAGCTTTCTTT

v_gene: TRBV20-1
d_gene: TRBD1
abundance: many
len: 16
j_gene: TRBJ2-2
CDR3aa: CSAPKGGQKNTGELFF
CDR3nt: TGCAGTGCCCCTAAAGGGGGACAGAAGAACACCGGGGAGCTGTTTTTT

v_gene: TRBV4-3
d_gene: TRBD1
abundance: many
len: 14
j_gene: TRBJ2-7
CDR3aa: CASSQRTGDYEQYF
CDR3nt: TGCGCCAGCAGCCAGCGGACAGGGGATTACGAGCAGTACTTC

v_gene: TRBV7-3
d_gene: .
abundance: many
len: 16
j_gene: TRBJ2-1
CDR3aa: CASSRGARGSVDEQFF
CDR3nt: TGTGCCAGCAGCCGAGGGGCCAGGGGAAGCGTAGATGAGCAGTTCTTC

v_gene: TRBV3-1
d_gene: TRBD1
abundance: many
len: 15
j_gene: TRBJ1-1
CDR3aa: CASSLNRQGGTEAFF
CDR3nt: TGTGCCAGCAGCCTGAACCGACAGGGCGGAACTGAAGCTTTCTTT

v_gene: TRBV29-1
d_gene: .
abundance: .
len: 13
j_gene: TRBJ2-7
CDR3aa: CSDVRDSGGEQYF
CDR3nt: TGCAGTGACGTACGGGACTCCGGTGGGGAGCAGTACTTC

v_gene: TRBV3-1
d_gene: .
abundance: many
len: 16
j_gene: TRBJ2-1
CDR3aa: CASSQDHPGVSAEQFF
CDR3nt: TGTGCCAGCAGCCAAGATCATCCGGGGGTGTCTGCTGAGCAGTTCTTC

v_gene: TRBV25-1
d_gene: .
abundance: many
len: 15
j_gene: TRBJ2-1
CDR3aa: CASSDRLISYNEQFF
CDR3nt: TGTGCCAGCAGTGACAGGTTGATATCCTACAATGAGCAGTTCTTC

v_gene: TRBV7-2
d_gene: .
abundance: many
len: 16
j_gene: TRBJ2-3
CDR3aa: CASNHGGFGRTDTQYF
CDR3nt: TGTGCCAGCAACCACGGGGGTTTCGGTCGAACAGATACGCAGTATTTT

v_gene: TRBV7-9
d_gene: TRBD1
abundance: many
len: 13
j_gene: TRBJ2-4
CDR3aa: CASIPDRQNIQYF
CDR3nt: TGTGCCAGCATCCCGGACAGGCAAAACATTCAGTACTTC

v_gene: TRBV2
d_gene: .
abundance: many
len: 15
j_gene: TRBJ1-5
CDR3aa: CASSEDGLSNQPQHF
CDR3nt: TGTGCCAGCAGTGAAGATGGCCTTAGCAATCAGCCCCAGCATTTT

v_gene: TRBV20-1
d_gene: .
abundance: many
len: 15
j_gene: TRBJ1-6
CDR3aa: CSARGDRFYNSPLHF
CDR3nt: TGCAGTGCTAGAGGGGACCGCTTCTATAATTCACCCCTCCACTTT

v_gene: TRBV20-1
d_gene: TRBD2
abundance: many
len: 15
j_gene: TRBJ2-3
CDR3aa: CSAGPSSGSIDTQYF
CDR3nt: TGCAGTGCTGGCCCTTCTAGCGGATCGATAGATACGCAGTATTTT

v_gene: TRBV6-1
d_gene: .
abundance: many
len: 13
j_gene: TRBJ2-7
CDR3aa: CASSEHRAYEQYF
CDR3nt: TGTGCCAGCAGTGAACACAGGGCCTACGAGCAGTACTTC

v_gene: TRBV5-6
d_gene: .
abundance: many
len: 14
j_gene: TRBJ2-1
CDR3aa: CASSLDMSYNEQFF
CDR3nt: TGTGCCAGCAGCTTGGATATGTCTTACAATGAGCAGTTCTTC

v_gene: TRBV6-2/TRBV6-3
d_gene: .
abundance: .
len: 14
j_gene: TRBJ1-5
CDR3aa: CASSTRDDDQPQHF
CDR3nt: TGTGCCAGCAGTACCCGGGACGACGATCAGCCCCAGCATTTT

v_gene: TRBV6-5
d_gene: .
abundance: many
len: 12
j_gene: TRBJ2-5
CDR3aa: CASSYGQETQYF
CDR3nt: TGTGCCAGCAGTTACGGCCAAGAGACCCAGTACTTC

v_gene: TRBV12-3/TRBV12-4
d_gene: .
abundance: many
len: 13
j_gene: TRBJ2-1
CDR3aa: CASSWTVYNEQFF
CDR3nt: TGTGCCAGCAGTTGGACCGTTTACAATGAGCAGTTCTTC

v_gene: TRBV5-1
d_gene: .
abundance: many
len: 14
j_gene: TRBJ1-1
CDR3aa: CASSLAGLGTEAFF
CDR3nt: TGCGCCAGCAGCTTGGCGGGACTGGGAACTGAAGCTTTCTTT

v_gene: TRBV10-3
d_gene: .
abundance: many
len: 15
j_gene: TRBJ1-3
CDR3aa: CAISERDFSGNTIYF
CDR3nt: TGTGCCATCAGTGAGAGGGACTTCTCAGGAAACACCATATATTTT

v_gene: TRBV6-1
d_gene: .
abundance: many
len: 14
j_gene: TRBJ1-3
CDR3aa: CASSITVSGNTIYF
CDR3nt: TGTGCCAGCAGTATCACAGTCTCTGGAAACACCATATATTTT

v_gene: TRBV5-1
d_gene: TRBD2
abundance: many
len: 16
j_gene: TRBJ2-3
CDR3aa: CASSLGSSGRTDTQYF
CDR3nt: TGCGCCAGCAGCTTGGGAAGTAGCGGGCGCACAGATACGCAGTATTTT

v_gene: TRBV27
d_gene: .
abundance: few
len: 15
j_gene: TRBJ2-7
CDR3aa: CASSSPQGGRDEQYF
CDR3nt: TGTGCCAGCAGTTCCCCGCAGGGGGGTCGGGACGAGCAGTACTTC

v_gene: TRBV27
d_gene: TRBD2
abundance: many
len: 14
j_gene: TRBJ2-3
CDR3aa: CASSPLAGGGTQYF
CDR3nt: TGTGCCAGCAGTCCACTAGCGGGGGGGGGTACGCAGTATTTT

v_gene: TRBV18
d_gene: TRBD1
abundance: few
len: 14
j_gene: TRBJ2-7
CDR3aa: CASQYSGTAYEQYF
CDR3nt: TGTGCCAGCCAGTATTCCGGGACAGCCTACGAGCAGTACTTC

v_gene: TRBV27
d_gene: .
abundance: many
len: 14
j_gene: TRBJ2-5
CDR3aa: CASSPLAPRETQYF
CDR3nt: TGTGCCAGCAGTCCACTAGCACCACGGGAGACCCAGTACTTC

v_gene: TRBV5-8
d_gene: .
abundance: many
len: 13
j_gene: TRBJ2-5
CDR3aa: CASSLRVKETQYF
CDR3nt: TGTGCCAGCAGCTTGCGGGTGAAGGAGACCCAGTACTTC

v_gene: TRBV5-1
d_gene: .
abundance: .
len: 14
j_gene: TRBJ2-3
CDR3aa: CASSLTGKQDTQYF
CDR3nt: TGCGCCAGCAGCTTGACAGGGAAACAAGATACGCAGTATTTT

v_gene: TRBV5-1
d_gene: .
abundance: once
len: 14
j_gene: TRBJ2-5
CDR3aa: CASSLRGDGETQYF
CDR3nt: TGCGCCAGCAGCTTGCGGGGAGACGGGGAGACCCAGTACTTC

v_gene: TRBV11-3
d_gene: TRBD2
abundance: many
len: 15
j_gene: TRBJ2-1
CDR3aa: CASSLAGTSGYEQFF
CDR3nt: TGTGCCAGCAGCTTAGCCGGGACTAGCGGATATGAGCAGTTCTTC

v_gene: TRBV30
d_gene: TRBD2
abundance: many
len: 13
j_gene: TRBJ2-3
CDR3aa: CAWSSGGTDTQYF
CDR3nt: TGTGCCTGGTCTAGCGGGGGCACAGATACGCAGTATTTT

v_gene: TRBV5-1
d_gene: TRBD1
abundance: many
len: 14
j_gene: TRBJ2-7
CDR3aa: CASSVGDRVYEQYF
CDR3nt: TGCGCCAGCAGTGTGGGGGACAGGGTCTACGAGCAGTACTTC

v_gene: TRBV15
d_gene: TRBD1
abundance: many
len: 17
j_gene: TRBJ1-2
CDR3aa: CATSLGGQGVRNYGYTF
CDR3nt: TGTGCCACCAGCCTGGGGGGACAGGGGGTGAGAAACTATGGCTACACCTTC

v_gene: TRBV12-3/TRBV12-4
d_gene: .
abundance: many
len: 13
j_gene: TRBJ1-2
CDR3aa: CASSLGHGYGYTF
CDR3nt: TGTGCCAGCAGTTTAGGACACGGCTATGGCTACACCTTC

v_gene: TRBV4-3
d_gene: TRBD1
abundance: many
len: 15
j_gene: TRBJ2-3
CDR3aa: CASSQRAGGLDTQYF
CDR3nt: TGCGCCAGCAGCCAACGGGCAGGGGGCTTGGATACGCAGTATTTT

v_gene: TRBV15
d_gene: .
abundance: many
len: 15
j_gene: TRBJ1-5
CDR3aa: CATSRSGLRNQPQHF
CDR3nt: TGTGCCACCAGCAGATCAGGGCTCCGCAATCAGCCCCAGCATTTT

v_gene: TRBV7-2
d_gene: TRBD2
abundance: many
len: 14
j_gene: TRBJ2-3
CDR3aa: CASGPGLGTDTQYF
CDR3nt: TGTGCCAGCGGCCCGGGACTAGGCACAGATACGCAGTATTTT

v_gene: TRBV20-1
d_gene: TRBD1
abundance: many
len: 13
j_gene: TRBJ2-5
CDR3aa: CSARGQAEETQYF
CDR3nt: TGCAGTGCTAGGGGACAGGCCGAAGAGACCCAGTACTTC